This record concerns one T cell receptor (beta chain) sequence. This clonotype was counted a few times. Its antigen is unknown. Germline is not matched at one junction end, which may reflect a read error. The approximately 39 donors, aged about 6 to 95 years, were systemically healthy Caucasian individuals from Russia. Each donor gave about 9.8 milliliters of peripheral blood, drawn into EDTA-treated Vacutainer tubes. Ficoll-Paque density-gradient centrifugation was used to isolate PBMCs, with at least 6.5 million per sample. Trizol reagent was used to extract total RNA from PBMCs, with at least 6 micrograms per sample. For every donor, flow cytometry on a PBMC aliquot measured the percentage of naive CD45RAhigh/CD27high T cells. The source of the sample is a study of blood T cells in healthy people across ages (dated by TCRdb to 2014 to 2015). General notes on the study: In model experiments, template switching captured roughly one uniquely barcoded TCR beta cDNA molecule for every two T cells. To track age-related changes in TCR beta repertoire diversity, the study relied on deep sequencing normalized with unique cDNA molecular identifiers. The study analyzed two additional independent replicas of 1 million unique cDNA reads from the same blood draw for two donors, one aged 18 to 30 and one aged 80 or older. Four age groups were formed from the donors: young (average around 15 years), middle-aged (around 41), aged (62) and long-lived (around 82).

Here is what the overall study found, with its caveats: The long-lived group showed more naive CD4+ T cells, fewer expanded clones and increased TCR diversity than the aged group, suggesting age selection. Since profiling was done on bulk unsorted PBMCs, naive and antigen-experienced compartments could not be conclusively compared. The CMV infection status of donors was not known, potentially confounding age-related changes in expanded clonotypes. The percentage of naive T cells measured by flow cytometry correlated strongly with observed TCR beta diversity. As age increased, observed TCR beta diversity per million T cells dropped in a roughly linear way, and a significant reduction was already evident by age 40. Estimates of total diversity based on one million sequenced T cells were regarded as lower bounds and as underestimates.

Library prep was done by 5' RACE. These reads were obtained on an Illumina HiSeq 2500. A second about 6 to 11 cycle PCR used a sample-barcoded 5' primer and a J-beta primer mix. Each TCR beta cDNA molecule received a unique molecular identifier from a template-switch 5' adaptor carrying 12 random nucleotides. Each sample yielded at least 3 million CDR3-containing paired-end reads. First-strand cDNA was synthesized from all RNA with the Mint cDNA synthesis kit, primed by a TRBC-specific oligonucleotide. Following uracil-DNA glycosylase treatment, a first 18-cycle PCR with universal primers M1SS and BC2_uni_R was performed on all cDNA. The paper's processing steps were these. Normalization of each sample was performed by random selection of 1 million high-quality reads, each carrying a distinct molecular identifier. Reads sharing molecular identifiers were discarded rather than binned into consensus sequences. MiTCR, with a Q25 quality threshold and the strictest error-elimination algorithm, was used for CDR3 identification, clonotype clustering and error correction. A nonparametric unseen species model using Euler transformation provided a lower-bound estimate of total TCR beta diversity. TCRdb itself trimmed the public reads at Q25 with fastp, ran MiXCR and retained productive beta chains. Rows merge per CDR3 protein into single entries with the most common DNA and genes. V and J calls and clone size were set by TCRdb, not the authors. This sample has 500,000 to 550,000 distinct CDR3 sequences in its table, and about 25% of those were observed once. 8.7% of the sample is taken by the ten largest.

Taken from the germline V gene, the CDR1 and CDR2 loops are SQVTM and ANQGSEA. The CDR3 runs 12 amino acids, cysteine and phenylalanine included. Only the CDR3 DNA stays, 36 bases, in frame from base 1. These records were also assigned to another study, of T cells of mothers and their children. The second study's paper adds: Nine systemically healthy Caucasian individuals served as donors, namely three mothers together with their six children. cDNA synthesis consumed the entire amount of extracted RNA, loaded at approximately 1.5 ug RNA in each 15 ul reaction. In the second PCR, the M1S primer introduced both the sample barcodes and 2-4 random nucleotides. More than 8.5 million TCR beta CDR3 reads were obtained from each mother, and approximately 3 million reads were obtained from each child. Thymic selection similarly shapes TCR recombination output in related and unrelated pairs, with minor effect from inherited differences. Normalized repertoire overlap was always slightly but never significantly higher in related than unrelated mother-child pairs. No persistent microchimeric T cell clones were detected, at a sensitivity of around 97 clones per million clonotypes. The study used deep NGS to compare TCR beta repertoires of mothers and children, seeking features distinguishing related mother-child pairs from unrelated individuals. On average, the children were roughly 10 +/- 4 years old, while the mothers were about 38 +/- 4 years old. After adapter ligation was performed with NEBNext reagents, the libraries were sequenced on an Illumina HiSeq 2000 with 100+100 nt paired-end reads. Mother and child libraries were prepared a month apart and sequenced in separate runs to prevent cross-contamination. For each donor, somewhere between 500,000 and 2,000,000 distinct TCR beta clonotypes were identified. Naive TCR beta clonotypes were estimated from low-frequency clonotypes matched to each donor's FACS-determined naive share, without sorting.

The sequence links TRBV29-1 to TRBJ2-7, with 8 central nucleotides matching TRBD1. The receptor comes from a boy aged 10-17 years in good health. Source material: blood. The DNA sequence reads TGCAGCGCCCGACAGGGGTCCTACAAGCAGTACTTC. Translated, it gives CSARQGSYKQYF.